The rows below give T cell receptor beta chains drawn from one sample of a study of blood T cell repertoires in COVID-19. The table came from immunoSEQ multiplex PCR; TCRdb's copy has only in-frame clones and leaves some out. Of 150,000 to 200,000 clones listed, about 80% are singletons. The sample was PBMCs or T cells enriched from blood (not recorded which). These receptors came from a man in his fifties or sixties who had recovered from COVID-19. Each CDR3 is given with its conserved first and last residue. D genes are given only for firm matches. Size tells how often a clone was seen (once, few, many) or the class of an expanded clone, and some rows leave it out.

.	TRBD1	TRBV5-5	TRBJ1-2	CASSLSVDRAQRGYTF	TGTGCCAGCAGCTTGAGTGTCGACAGGGCCCAACGGGGCTACACCTTC
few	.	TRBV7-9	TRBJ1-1	CASSLGGYGTEAFF	TGTGCCAGCAGCTTAGGAGGGTATGGCACTGAAGCTTTCTTT
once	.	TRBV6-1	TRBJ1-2	CASSERVWGGYGYTF	TGTGCCAGCAGTGAAAGAGTATGGGGAGGCTATGGCTACACCTTC
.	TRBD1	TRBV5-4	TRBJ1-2	CASSLGTANYGYTF	TGTGCCAGCAGCCTAGGGACAGCCAACTATGGCTACACCTTC
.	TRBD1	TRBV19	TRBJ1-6	CATGTDRGNSPLHF	TGTGCCACAGGGACTGACAGGGGAAATTCACCCCTCCACTTT
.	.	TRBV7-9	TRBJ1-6	CASSSGTRRSSYNSPLHF	TGTGCCAGCAGCTCGGGGACACGGAGAAGCTCCTATAATTCACCCCTCCACTTT
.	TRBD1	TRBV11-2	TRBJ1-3	CASSFTGTAENTIYF	TGTGCCAGCAGCTTTACAGGGACAGCGGAAAACACCATATATTTT
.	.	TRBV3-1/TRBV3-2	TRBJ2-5	CASSQDPGQLQTQYF	TGTGCCAGCAGCCAAGATCCAGGTCAATTGCAGACCCAGTACTTC
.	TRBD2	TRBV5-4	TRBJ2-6	CGSGGGVTGANVLTF	TGCGGTAGCGGGGGCGGGGTGACTGGGGCCAACGTCCTGACTTTC
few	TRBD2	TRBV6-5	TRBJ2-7	CASSNSGGPYEQYF	TGTGCCAGCAGCAATAGCGGGGGCCCCTACGAGCAGTACTTC
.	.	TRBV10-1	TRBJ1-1	CATQEAVNTEAFF	TGCGCCACCCAGGAAGCGGTGAACACTGAAGCTTTCTTT
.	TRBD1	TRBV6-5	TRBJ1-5	CASSYRGQGGNQPQHF	TGTGCCAGCAGTTACCGAGGACAGGGAGGCAATCAGCCCCAGCATTTT
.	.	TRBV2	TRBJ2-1	CASFRLAGNEQFF	TGTGCCAGCTTCAGGCTAGCCGGTAATGAGCAGTTCTTC
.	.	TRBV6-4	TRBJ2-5	CASHRLSSRRETQYF	TGTGCCAGCCACCGACTGTCAAGTCGTAGGGAGACCCAGTACTTC
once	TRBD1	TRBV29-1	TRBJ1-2	CSVEQGVVSGYTF	TGCAGCGTTGAACAGGGGGTGGTGAGTGGCTACACCTTC
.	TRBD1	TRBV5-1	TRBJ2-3	CASSWTGQGGADTQYF	TGCGCCAGCAGCTGGACGGGACAGGGAGGCGCAGATACGCAGTATTTT
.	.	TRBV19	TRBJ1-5	CASSMMARGLGNQPQHF	TGTGCCAGTAGTATGATGGCCAGGGGATTGGGGAATCAGCCCCAGCATTTT
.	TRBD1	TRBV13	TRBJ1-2	CASSQDRAYGYTF	TGTGCCAGCAGCCAGGACAGGGCCTATGGCTACACCTTC
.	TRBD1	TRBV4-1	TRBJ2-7	CASSRPGQVPPTQGEGYYEQYF	TGCGCCAGCAGCCGACCGGGACAGGTGCCCCCGACTCAGGGTGAGGGTTACTACGAGCAGTACTTC
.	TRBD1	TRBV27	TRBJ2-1	CASSFTGGALYNEQFF	TGTGCCAGCAGTTTTACAGGGGGCGCGCTCTACAATGAGCAGTTCTTC
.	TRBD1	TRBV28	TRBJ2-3	CASRPGGETDTQYF	TGTGCCAGTCGACCAGGGGGAGAGACAGATACGCAGTATTTT
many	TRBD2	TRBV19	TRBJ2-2	CASSSRLAGGTNTGELFF	TGTGCCAGTAGTTCCCGACTAGCGGGGGGGACGAACACCGGGGAGCTGTTTTTT
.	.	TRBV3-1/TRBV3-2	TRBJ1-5	CASSQRSESNQPQHF	TGTGCCAGCAGCCAAAGATCGGAGAGCAATCAGCCCCAGCATTTT
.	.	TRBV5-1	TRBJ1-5	CASSGGEQNQPQHF	TGCGCCAGCAGCGGCGGGGAACAAAATCAGCCCCAGCATTTT
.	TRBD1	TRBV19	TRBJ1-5	CASSTTGGPNQPQHF	TGTGCCAGTAGTACGACAGGGGGGCCGAATCAGCCCCAGCATTTT
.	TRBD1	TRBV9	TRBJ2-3	CASSVPRDRDTDTQYF	TGTGCCAGCAGCGTTCCGAGGGACAGGGACACAGATACGCAGTATTTT
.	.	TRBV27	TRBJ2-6	CASSSSFSGANVLTF	TGTGCCAGCAGTTCAAGCTTCTCTGGGGCCAACGTCCTGACTTTC
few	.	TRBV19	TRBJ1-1	CASSIGGLGSWTKTFF	TGTGCCAGTAGTATAGGAGGGCTTGGGAGCTGGACCAAAACTTTCTTT
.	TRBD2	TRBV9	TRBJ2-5	CASSVLSRGVQETQYF	TGTGCCAGCAGCGTACTTTCGCGGGGGGTGCAAGAGACCCAGTACTTC
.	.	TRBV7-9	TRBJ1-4	CASSLRRAEKLFF	TGTGCCAGCAGCTTGAGGAGGGCTGAAAAACTGTTTTTT
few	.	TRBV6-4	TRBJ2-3	CASSDSVGGTDTQYF	TGTGCCAGCAGTGACTCTGTGGGCGGCACAGATACGCAGTATTTT
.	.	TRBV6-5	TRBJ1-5	CASSVLVVGLQPQHF	TGTGCCAGCAGCGTCCTGGTAGTAGGACTTCAGCCCCAGCATTTT
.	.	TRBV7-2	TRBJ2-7	CASSALTGNYEQYF	TGTGCCAGCAGCGCTTTGACCGGGAATTACGAGCAGTACTTC
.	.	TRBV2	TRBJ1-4	CASMQGWANEKLFF	TGTGCCAGCATGCAGGGTTGGGCTAATGAAAAACTGTTTTTT
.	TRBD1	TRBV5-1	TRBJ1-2	CASSPDRVDGYTF	TGCGCCAGCAGCCCGGACAGGGTTGATGGCTACACCTTC
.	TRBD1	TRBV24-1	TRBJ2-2	CATSDPGQPLGELFF	TGTGCCACCAGTGACCCGGGACAGCCTTTAGGGGAGCTGTTTTTT